The 10 T cell receptor beta chains presented below share a single source sample, sequenced in a study of T cell responses to AZD1222 COVID-19 vaccine. The assay was immunoSEQ multiplex PCR, and TCRdb's table has in-frame clones only and misses some. The sample consists of fewer than 150,000 clones, 88% of them appearing once. Sequencing was performed on peripheral blood, taken on day 0 of AZD1222 vaccination. The origin of the receptors is an adult in good health.

V usage is TRBV6-2 or TRBV6-3 and J usage is TRBJ2-5; D remains unclear. Trimming removed 6 bases from V and 3 bases from J, with 11 bases in between. The germline V gene has CDR1 MNHEY and CDR2 SVGEGT. This CDR3 has 13 amino acids. This chain's CDR3 is CASSHPPEETQYF. CDR3 DNA sequence: TGTGCCAGCAGCCACCCCCCCGAAGAGACCCAGTACTTC.

The chain carries TRBV7-2 and TRBJ2-2; 7 positions agree with TRBD1. CDR3 size: 17 residues. CDR1 and CDR2 from the germline V gene are SGHTA and FQGNSA. Trimming removed 7 bases from V and 5 bases from J; junction bases left unmatched: 16. The CDR3 DNA reads TGTGCCAGCAATTCCCCCTGGGTGCAGGGGGAGACCGGGGAGCTGTTTTTT. Amino acid sequence: CASNSPWVQGETGELFF.

The chain recombines TRBV5-1 with TRBJ2-2; TRBD2 agrees at 7 bases. The germline CDR1 and CDR2 sequences are SGHRS and YFSETQ. The CDR3 contains 15 residues. Trimming at V came to 6 bases and at J to 1 base, leaving 6 bases not matched to a gene. CDR3 protein: CASTISGMNTGELFF. CDR3 nucleotides: TGCGCCAGCACCATAAGCGGGATGAACACCGGGGAGCTGTTTTTT.

The rearrangement uses TRBV2 and TRBJ1-3; 11 bases align to TRBD1. The CDR3 sequence is 17 residues long. Germline V gene lookup returns CDR1 SNHLY and CDR2 FYNNEI. Losses at the gene ends were 6 bases for V and 2 bases for J; bases not matched to a gene: 9. The CDR3: CASSQPPGQGAGNTIYF. DNA of the CDR3: TGTGCCAGCAGCCAGCCCCCGGGACAGGGGGCTGGAAACACCATATATTTT.

The chain carries TRBV9 and TRBJ1-2, with 7 positions matching TRBD1. Germline values: CDR1 SGDLS, CDR2 YYNGEE. V was pared by 5 bases and J by 1 base, with 11 bases of the junction left unmatched. This CDR3 has 16 amino acids. CDR3 nucleotide sequence: TGTGCCAGCAGTCCCACCGGGACAGCCATTAACTATGGCTACACCTTC. Encoded protein: CASSPTGTAINYGYTF.

The chain is built from TRBV6-5 and TRBJ2-4, with 12 nucleotides matching TRBD2. This CDR3 comprises 15 residues. The V gene end was trimmed by 5 bases and the J gene end by 5 bases; junction bases not matched to a gene: 4. Germline V gene lookup returns CDR1 MNHEY and CDR2 SVGAGI. The CDR3 loop is CASSRTSGNQNIQYF. CDR3 sequence (DNA): TGTGCCAGCAGTCGGACTAGCGGGAATCAAAACATTCAGTACTTC.

This clone was picked up one time. The chain joins TRBV5-6 to TRBJ1-5; D gene unclear. V lost 3 bases and J lost 1, with 5 bases in between. CDR3 size: 13 residues. Germline CDR1 SGHDT, CDR2 YYEEEE. Here the CDR3 DNA reads TGTGCCAGCAGCTCCAGGAGCAATCAGCCCCAGCATTTT. Amino acids: CASSSRSNQPQHF.

This clone was found once. This chain links TRBV5-4 with TRBJ2-1, with D possibly being TRBD2 (6 bases). Germline-derived CDR1 and CDR2 are SGHNT and YYREEE (reference sequence). Trimming took 2 bases from V and 8 from J, leaving 17 bases between them. The CDR3 has 15 residues. The CDR3 nucleotides are TGTGCCAGCAGCTTTTTACTAGGCGGGAACGATGAGCAGTTCTTC. Its protein product is CASSFLLGGNDEQFF.

CDR3 loop: CASSLYAGVGYTF. The CDR3 DNA sequence: TGTGCCAGCAGTTTATATGCGGGGGTGGGCTACACCTTC. The chain is built from TRBV28 and TRBJ1-2, with a weak D call TRBD1 (5 bases). This CDR3 is built from 13 residues. V lost 1 base and J lost 8, with 11 bases in between. Germline loops: CDR1 MDHEN, CDR2 SYDVKM.

The chain employs TRBV10-3 and TRBJ2-1, with 8 bases fitting TRBD1. With 0 bases clipped from V and 8 bases from J, the junction kept 12 bases outside the gene matches. This CDR3 contains 17 residues. The germline V gene encodes CDR1 ENHRY and CDR2 SYGVKD. CDR3 in amino acids: CAISESFGTGVFDEQFF. CDR3 DNA: TGTGCCATCAGTGAGTCGTTCGGGACAGGAGTCTTCGATGAGCAGTTCTTC.